Listed here is a single T cell receptor beta chain. Its antigen is not identified. Both 60 Vbeta primers and 13 Jbeta primers went into the PCR. Sequencing used immunoSEQ multiplex PCR; TCRdb keeps in-frame clones, though not all of them. This sample has 100,000 to 150,000 clones, with 74% found just once. Donors sampled were nominally healthy, though unrecorded immune exposures were likely. This record comes from a study of cytomegalovirus exposure and HLA in healthy donors. Study-wide context: Genetic ancestry analysis placed approximately 79% of the roughly 400 donors that were genotyped in the Caucasian-associated cluster.

Study results and limitations: Altogether, 150 to 200 TCR beta chains were recorded as cytomegalovirus-associated. Across HLA loci, a later analysis found differing TCR association rates, with DRB1 most and HLA-C fewest.

The TCR originated in a man aged 35 to 55 in good health and CMV-seropositive. The sequencing sample was made of PBMCs.

The CDR3 reads CARSLGPVRVHAEAFF. DNA for the CDR3: TGTGCCAGAAGCTTAGGGCCCGTCAGGGTTCACGCTGAAGCTTTCTTT. The rearrangement joins TRBV7-5 to TRBJ1-1; the tabulated D call, TRBD1, remains unverified against the DNA. TRBV7-5 is described as a pseudogene. The CDR3 runs 16 residues.